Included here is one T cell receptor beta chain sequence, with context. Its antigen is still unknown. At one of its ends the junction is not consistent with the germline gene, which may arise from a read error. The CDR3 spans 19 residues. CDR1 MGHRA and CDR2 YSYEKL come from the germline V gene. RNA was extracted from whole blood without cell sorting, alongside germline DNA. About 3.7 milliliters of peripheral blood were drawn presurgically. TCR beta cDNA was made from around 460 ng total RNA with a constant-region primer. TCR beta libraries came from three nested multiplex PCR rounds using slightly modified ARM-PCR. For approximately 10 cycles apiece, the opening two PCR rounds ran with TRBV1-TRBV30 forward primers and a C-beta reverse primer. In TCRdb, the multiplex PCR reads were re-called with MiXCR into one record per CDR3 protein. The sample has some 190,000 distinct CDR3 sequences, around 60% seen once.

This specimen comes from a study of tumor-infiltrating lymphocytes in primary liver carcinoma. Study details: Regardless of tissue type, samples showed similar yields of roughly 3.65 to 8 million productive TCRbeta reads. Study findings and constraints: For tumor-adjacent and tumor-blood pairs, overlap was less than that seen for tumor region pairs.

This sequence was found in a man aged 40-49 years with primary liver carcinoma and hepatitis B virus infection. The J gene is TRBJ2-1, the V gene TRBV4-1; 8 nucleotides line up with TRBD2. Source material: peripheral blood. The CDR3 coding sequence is TGCGCCAGCAGACAAGCCTCTCTTAGCGGGGCTAGCTCCTACAATGAGCAGTTCTTC. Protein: CASRQASLSGASSYNEQFF.